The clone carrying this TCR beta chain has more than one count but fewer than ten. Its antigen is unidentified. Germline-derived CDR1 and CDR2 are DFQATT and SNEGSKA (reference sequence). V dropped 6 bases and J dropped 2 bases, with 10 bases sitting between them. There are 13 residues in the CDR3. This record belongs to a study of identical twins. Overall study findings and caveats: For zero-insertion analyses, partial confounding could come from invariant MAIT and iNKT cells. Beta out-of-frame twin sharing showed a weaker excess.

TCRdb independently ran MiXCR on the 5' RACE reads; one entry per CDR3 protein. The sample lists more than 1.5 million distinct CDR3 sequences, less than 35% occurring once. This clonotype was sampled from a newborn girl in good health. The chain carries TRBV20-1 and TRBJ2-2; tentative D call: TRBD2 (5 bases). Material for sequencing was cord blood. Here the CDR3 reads CSATGKNTGELFF. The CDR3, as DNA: TGCAGTGCCACCGGGAAAAACACCGGGGAGCTGTTTTTT.